The clone carrying this T cell receptor (beta chain) appeared a single time. Its cognate antigen is unknown. The data were produced by immunoSEQ multiplex PCR, yet TCRdb's version contains in-frame clones alone and is incomplete. The data show 2,500,000 or so clones, with under 95% seen just once and roughly 0.36% held by the top ten. The data are from a study of shared clonotypes between healthy human individuals. Germline values: CDR1 SGHAT, CDR2 FQNNGV. This CDR3 contains 17 residues. V shed 2 bases and J 5 bases; nucleotides not matched to a gene: 10. Study-wide points: Generation probabilities of non-shared clonotypes were lower (relative to those shared by all four donors).

The chain links TRBV11-2 to TRBJ2-1, with 9 nucleotides matching TRBD2. This receptor was obtained from a man aged 18-30 years in good health. Some clones in this sample may be carry-over from other donors' samples. The sequencing sample was made of naive CD4+ T cells from PBMCs. Subset specified: CD45RA+ positively selected. The CDR3 region has the DNA TGTGCCAGCAGCTTACAGATGTCTAGCGGGAAGGACAATGAGCAGTTCTTC. Its translation: CASSLQMSSGKDNEQFF.